The 19 T cell receptor beta chains listed next were all sequenced from one sample in a study of blood T cell repertoires in COVID-19. Clones were read by immunoSEQ multiplex PCR, and TCRdb kept only the in-frame ones, dropping some. The sample carries some 300,000 clones, 88% recorded once. Sequences were obtained from PBMCs or T cells enriched from blood (not recorded which). The receptors come from a woman in her 30s who had recovered from COVID-19.

This clone was observed a single time. CDR3 in DNA: TGTGCCAGCAGCTTCCGGGACAGCTATGGCTACACCTTC. This translates into CASSFRDSYGYTF. The rearrangement links TRBV7-9 to TRBJ1-2; 7 bases match TRBD1. Germline loops: CDR1 SEHNR, CDR2 FQNEAQ (reference sequence). The CDR3 sequence is 13 residues long. V shed 3 bases and J 4 bases; nucleotides not matched to a gene: 2.

The chain combines TRBV12-3 or TRBV12-4 with TRBJ1-2; 9 bases are a match to TRBD1. The CDR3 consists of 13 residues. V dropped 6 bases and J dropped 4; count of bases not matched to a gene: 3. Here the CDR3 DNA reads TGTGCCAGCAGACCGACAGGGGGCTATGGCTACACCTTC. It codes for CASRPTGGYGYTF.

The chain is built from TRBV7-2 and TRBJ2-3; 8 bases match TRBD1. Looked up from germline, CDR1 is SGHTA and CDR2 is FQGNSA. The CDR3 contains 17 residues. The V segment lost 6 bases and the J segment 5 bases; nucleotides outside the gene matches: 16. CDR3 sequence: CASSHRGSRGREDTQYF. CDR3 bases: TGTGCCAGCAGTCACCGAGGATCCAGGGGGCGCGAAGATACGCAGTATTTT.

The rearrangement links TRBV5-6 to TRBJ1-6, with 9 bases aligning to TRBD1. V was clipped by 4 bases and J by 8 bases; unmatched bases: 10. This CDR3 has 16 amino acids. Germline V CDR1 and CDR2: SGHDT, YYEEEE. The CDR3 DNA sequence: TGTGCCAGCAGCCCCCAGGGACAGGGCGGGGATTCACCCCTCCACTTT. Its protein product is CASSPQGQGGDSPLHF. Complete variable domain (other parts from reference TRBV5-6 and TRBJ1-6): DAGVTQSPTHLIKTRGQQVTLRCSPKSGHDTVSWYQQALGQGPQFIFQYYEEEERQRGNFPDRFSGHQFPNYSSELNVNALLLGDSALYLCASSPQGQGGDSPLHFGNGTRLTVT.

This clone has ten or more counts. The V gene is TRBV15, the J gene TRBJ1-3; D is perhaps TRBD1 (5 bases). Germline V gene data show CDR1 as LNHNV and CDR2 as YYDKDF (reference sequence). Deletions cut 0 bases from V and 2 bases from J, with 20 bases between. The CDR3 has 19 residues. For the CDR3, the DNA is TGTGCCACCAGCAGAGATGAGAGGACATTGCTGGTACCTGGAAACACCATATATTTT. Its translation is CATSRDERTLLVPGNTIYF. The full variable domain, with the rest looked up from reference TRBV15 and TRBJ1-3, is DAMVIQNPRYQVTQFGKPVTLSCSQTLNHNVMYWYQQKSSQAPKLLFHYYDKDFNNEADTPDNFQSRRPNTSFCFLDIRSPGLGDTAMYLCATSRDERTLLVPGNTIYFGEGSWLTVV.

This clone has only one observation. The chain has TRBV6-5 and TRBJ1-1; no definite D call. The V end was cut by 6 bases, the J end by 3 bases, with 14 bases between. CDR1 MNHEY and CDR2 SVGAGI come from the germline V gene. The CDR3 is 14 residues long. The CDR3: CASRVRTRDTEAFF. For the CDR3, the DNA is TGTGCCAGCAGAGTAAGGACTAGGGACACTGAAGCTTTCTTT.

The chain has TRBV5-1 and TRBJ2-3; 8 bases align to TRBD2. After removal of 0 bases from V and 6 bases from J, the junction contained 12 bases not matched to a gene. This CDR3 has 17 amino acids. Germline V gene lookup returns CDR1 SGHRS and CDR2 YFSETQ. CDR3 sequence reads: CASSLGRGGRSMDTQYF. The CDR3 coding sequence is TGCGCCAGCAGCTTGGGGCGCGGGGGGAGGTCGATGGATACGCAGTATTTT.

The chain has TRBV6-2 or TRBV6-3 and TRBJ1-1; D gene ambiguous. Germline V lookup: CDR1 MNHEY, CDR2 SVGEGT. The CDR3 spans 13 residues. The V gene lost 2 bases and the J gene lost 4 bases, with 8 bases spanning the gap. The CDR3 sequence: CASSYLVGTEAFF. CDR3 sequence (DNA): TGTGCCAGCAGTTACCTAGTCGGCACTGAAGCTTTCTTT.

The gene calls are TRBV7-9 and TRBJ1-6; D not resolved. Germline CDR1 SEHNR, CDR2 FQNEAQ (reference sequence). Trimming stripped 3 bases from V and 13 bases from J, with 7 bases between. This CDR3 has 11 amino acids. CDR3 nucleotides: TGTGCCAGCAGCTTCGAGGGCCCCCTCCACTTT. Residues: CASSFEGPLHF.

The rearrangement links TRBV5-1 to TRBJ2-2, with TRBD2 identical over 8 bases. Losses at the gene ends were 2 bases for V and 4 bases for J; bases not matched to a gene: 10. Germline CDR1 reads SGHRS; CDR2 reads YFSETQ. CDR3 size: 17 residues. The CDR3 spells CASSFGSSAGGTGELFF. The DNA for the CDR3 is TGCGCCAGCAGCTTCGGTTCTTCGGCGGGAGGCACCGGGGAGCTGTTTTTT. The full variable domain, completed using reference TRBV5-1 and TRBJ2-2, is KAGVTQTPRYLIKTRGQQVTLSCSPISGHRSVSWYQQTPGQGLQFLFEYFSETQRNKGNFPGRFSGRQFSNSRSEMNVSTLELGDSALYLCASSFGSSAGGTGELFFGEGSRLTVL.

V and J are TRBV7-9 and TRBJ1-1, with D uncertain. CDR3 length: 12 residues. Germline CDR1 is SEHNR and CDR2 is FQNEAQ (reference sequence). V lost 3 bases, J lost 8 bases, and 10 bases lay in between. In DNA form, the CDR3 reads TGTGCCAGCAGCTTTAGAGAACCAGAAGCTTTCTTT. Amino acids: CASSFREPEAFF.

The chain couples TRBV30 to TRBJ2-1; no clear D gene. The CDR3 length is 13 residues. Looked up from germline, CDR1 is GTSNPN and CDR2 is SVGIG (reference sequence). Trimming shortened V by 0 bases and J by 7 bases, and 10 bases separated the two germline ends. CDR3 sequence: CAWSVRSQNEQFF. The CDR3 DNA reads as TGTGCCTGGAGTGTAAGAAGTCAGAATGAGCAGTTCTTC.

CDR3 region: CASQGQRNQPQHF. DNA for the CDR3: TGTGCCAGCCAGGGACAGCGAAATCAGCCCCAGCATTTT. The chain recombines TRBV27 with TRBJ1-5, with 7 nucleotides matching TRBD1. Germline V CDR1 and CDR2: MNHEY, SMNVEV (reference sequence). With 8 bases clipped from V and 4 bases from J, the junction kept 5 bases outside the gene matches. This CDR3 contains 13 residues.

The rearrangement links TRBV6-1 to TRBJ1-1; 7 positions match TRBD1. In germline, CDR1 is MNHNS, CDR2 SASEGT. This CDR3 has 14 amino acids. V was pared by 1 base and J by 4 bases, with 3 bases of the junction left unmatched. In DNA form, the CDR3 reads TGTGCCAGCAGTGAAGACAGGGGAACCACTGAAGCTTTCTTT. Residues: CASSEDRGTTEAFF.

The chain couples TRBV5-1 to TRBJ1-5, with TRBD1 matching over 9 bases. Germline CDR1 is SGHRS and CDR2 is YFSETQ. The CDR3 length is 14 residues. V gave up 4 bases and J gave up 4 bases; unmatched junction bases: 3. The CDR3: CASSPGQGNQPQHF. In nucleotides, the CDR3 is TGCGCCAGCAGCCCGGGACAGGGTAATCAGCCCCAGCATTTT. Variable domain in full (rest from reference TRBV5-1 and TRBJ1-5): KAGVTQTPRYLIKTRGQQVTLSCSPISGHRSVSWYQQTPGQGLQFLFEYFSETQRNKGNFPGRFSGRQFSNSRSEMNVSTLELGDSALYLCASSPGQGNQPQHFGDGTRLSIL.

V is TRBV2 and J is TRBJ2-7; TRBD1 matches 7 bases. V shed 4 bases and J 2 bases; nucleotides not matched to a gene: 5. The CDR3 contains 14 residues. Per germline, CDR1 SNHLY and CDR2 FYNNEI. CDR3 sequence (DNA): TGTGCCAGCAGTGGGACAGGTACACCCTACGAGCAGTACTTC. This translates into CASSGTGTPYEQYF.

The V gene is TRBV28, the J gene TRBJ2-7; 7 bases line up with TRBD2. The CDR3 is 16 residues long. The germline V gene has CDR1 MDHEN and CDR2 SYDVKM. J was trimmed by 3 bases and V by 6 bases; bases with no gene match: 14. This CDR3 is CASRGGREETFYEQYF. The CDR3 region has the DNA TGTGCCAGCAGGGGGGGACGGGAGGAGACCTTCTACGAGCAGTACTTC.

The J gene is TRBJ1-1, the V gene TRBV4-3; D perhaps matches TRBD1 (5 bases). Germline assignment: CDR1 LGHNA and CDR2 YSLEER. The CDR3 covers 14 residues. Between the trimmed V and J ends, which lost 3 bases and 7 bases, there was a span of 15 bases. The CDR3 DNA reads TGCGCCAGCAGCCAGGTCCGGAGCAGGGTTGAAGCTTTCTTT. Its protein product is CASSQVRSRVEAFF.

The chain uses TRBV18 and TRBJ1-5; maybe TRBD1 (6 bases). CDR3 length equals 13 residues. Looked up from germline, CDR1 is KGHSH and CDR2 is LQKENI. V lost 6 bases, J lost 3 bases, and 9 bases lay in between. In nucleotides, the CDR3 is TGTGCCAGCTCTCGGACAGTCAATCAGCCCCAGCATTTT. It yields the protein CASSRTVNQPQHF.